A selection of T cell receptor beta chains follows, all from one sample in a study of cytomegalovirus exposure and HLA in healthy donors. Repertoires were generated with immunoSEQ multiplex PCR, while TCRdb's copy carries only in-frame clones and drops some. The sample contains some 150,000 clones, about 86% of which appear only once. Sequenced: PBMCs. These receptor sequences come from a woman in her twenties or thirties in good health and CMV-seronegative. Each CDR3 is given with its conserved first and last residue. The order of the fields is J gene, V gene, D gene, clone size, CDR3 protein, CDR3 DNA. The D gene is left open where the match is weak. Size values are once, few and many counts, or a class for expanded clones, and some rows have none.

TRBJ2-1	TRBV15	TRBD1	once	CATTHLLKTGGTHEQFF	TGTGCCACCACCCACCTTCTTAAGACAGGGGGCACCCATGAGCAGTTCTTC
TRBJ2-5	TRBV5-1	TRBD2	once	CASSGPGGQETQYF	TGCGCCAGCAGCGGACCGGGGGGCCAAGAGACCCAGTACTTC
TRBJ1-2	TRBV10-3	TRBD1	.	CAISGQTGASRGYTF	TGTGCCATCAGCGGCCAAACAGGGGCTTCTAGAGGCTACACCTTC
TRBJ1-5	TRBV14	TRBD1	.	CASSQGTGGQPQHF	TGTGCCAGCAGCCAAGGTACAGGGGGTCAGCCCCAGCATTTT
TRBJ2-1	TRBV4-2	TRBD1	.	CASSPEGQGADYNEQFF	TGTGCCAGCAGCCCCGAGGGACAGGGGGCTGACTACAATGAGCAGTTCTTC
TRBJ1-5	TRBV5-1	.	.	CASSRGSNQPQHF	TGCGCCAGCAGTAGGGGTAGCAATCAGCCCCAGCATTTT
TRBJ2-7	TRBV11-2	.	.	CASTHGWGPYEQYF	TGTGCCAGCACCCACGGCTGGGGCCCCTACGAGCAGTACTTC
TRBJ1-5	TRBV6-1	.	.	CASTRGEMPQHF	TGTGCCAGCACCCGGGGTGAAATGCCCCAGCATTTT
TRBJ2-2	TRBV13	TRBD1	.	CASRGTGANTGELFF	TGTGCCAGCAGGGGGACAGGGGCGAACACCGGGGAGCTGTTTTTT
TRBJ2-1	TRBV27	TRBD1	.	CASKAGTGGYGQFF	TGTGCCAGCAAGGCCGGGACAGGCGGATATGGGCAGTTCTTC
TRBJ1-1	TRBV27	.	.	CASSLLWGGTEAFF	TGTGCCAGCAGTTTATTGTGGGGGGGCACTGAAGCTTTCTTT
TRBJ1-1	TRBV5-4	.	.	CASSPGGGVAEAFF	TGTGCCAGCAGCCCGGGTGGAGGGGTCGCTGAAGCTTTCTTT
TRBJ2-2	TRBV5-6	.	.	CASSPALMEDTGELFF	TGTGCCAGCAGTCCGGCCCTCATGGAGGACACCGGGGAGCTGTTTTTT
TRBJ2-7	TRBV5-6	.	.	CASSLTAYEQYF	TGTGCCAGCAGCCTGACAGCCTACGAGCAGTACTTC
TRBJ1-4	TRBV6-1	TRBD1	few	CASSDWTGGNEKLFF	TGTGCCAGCAGTGATTGGACAGGAGGTAATGAAAAACTGTTTTTT
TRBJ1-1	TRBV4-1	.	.	CASSPTVGGPEAFF	TGCGCCAGCAGCCCAACCGTCGGCGGCCCTGAAGCTTTCTTT
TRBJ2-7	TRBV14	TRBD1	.	CASSQWGMGQRTYEQYF	TGTGCCAGCAGCCAATGGGGTATGGGACAGAGGACCTACGAGCAGTACTTC
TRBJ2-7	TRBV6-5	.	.	CASSPRTGFYEQYF	TGTGCCAGCAGTCCCCGCACAGGTTTCTACGAGCAGTACTTC
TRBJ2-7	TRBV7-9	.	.	CASSQIGAAELREQYF	TGTGCCAGCAGCCAGATTGGGGCTGCGGAATTACGGGAGCAGTACTTC
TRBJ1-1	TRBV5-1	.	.	CASSVGANTEAFF	TGCGCCAGCAGTGTAGGGGCGAACACTGAAGCTTTCTTT
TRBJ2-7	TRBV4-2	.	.	CASSQDPHYEQYF	TGTGCCAGCAGCCAAGATCCCCACTACGAGCAGTACTTC
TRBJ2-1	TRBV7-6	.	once	CASSSGVRRYNEQFF	TGTGCCAGCAGCTCAGGGGTTCGGAGATACAATGAGCAGTTCTTC
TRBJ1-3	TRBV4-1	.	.	CASSQALTQVHSGNTIYF	TGCGCCAGCAGCCAGGCCCTAACTCAGGTTCACTCTGGAAACACCATATATTTT
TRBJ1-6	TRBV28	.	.	CASSPRREESSPLHF	TGTGCCAGCAGTCCCCGAAGGGAGGAAAGTTCACCCCTCCACTTT